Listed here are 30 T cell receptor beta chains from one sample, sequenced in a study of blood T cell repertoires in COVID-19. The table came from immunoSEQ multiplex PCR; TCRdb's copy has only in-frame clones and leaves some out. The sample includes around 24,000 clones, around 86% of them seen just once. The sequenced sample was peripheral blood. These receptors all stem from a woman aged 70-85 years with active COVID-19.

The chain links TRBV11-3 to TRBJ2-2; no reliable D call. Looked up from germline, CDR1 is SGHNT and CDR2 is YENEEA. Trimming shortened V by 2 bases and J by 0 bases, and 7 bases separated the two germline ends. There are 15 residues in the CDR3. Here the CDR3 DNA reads TGTGCCAGCAGCTTACACACCTCGAACACCGGGGAGCTGTTTTTT. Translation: CASSLHTSNTGELFF.

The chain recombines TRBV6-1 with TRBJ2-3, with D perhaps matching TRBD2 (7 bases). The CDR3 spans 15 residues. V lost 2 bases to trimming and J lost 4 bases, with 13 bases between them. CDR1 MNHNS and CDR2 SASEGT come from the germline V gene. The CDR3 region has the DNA TGTGCCAGCAGTGAATGGGGGGGGGCGTCAGATACGCAGTATTTT. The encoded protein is CASSEWGGASDTQYF.

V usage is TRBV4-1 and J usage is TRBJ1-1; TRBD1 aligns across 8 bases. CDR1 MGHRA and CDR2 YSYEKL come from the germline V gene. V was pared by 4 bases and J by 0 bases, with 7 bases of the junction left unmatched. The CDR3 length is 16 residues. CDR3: CASSPGQGRMNTEAFF. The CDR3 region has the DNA TGCGCCAGCAGCCCAGGACAGGGCCGGATGAACACTGAAGCTTTCTTT.

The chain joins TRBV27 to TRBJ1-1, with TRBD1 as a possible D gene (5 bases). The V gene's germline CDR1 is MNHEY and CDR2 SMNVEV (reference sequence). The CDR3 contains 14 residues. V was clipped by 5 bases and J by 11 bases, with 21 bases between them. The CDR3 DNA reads TGTGCCAGCAGTAAACCAGGGCAGATACATCAGGCTTTCTTT. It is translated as CASSKPGQIHQAFF.

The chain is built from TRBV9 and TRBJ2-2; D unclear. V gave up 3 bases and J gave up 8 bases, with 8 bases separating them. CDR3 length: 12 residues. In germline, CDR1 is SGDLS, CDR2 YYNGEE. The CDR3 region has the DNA TGTGCCAGCAGCGCCTATTTAGGGGAGCTGTTTTTT. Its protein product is CASSAYLGELFF.

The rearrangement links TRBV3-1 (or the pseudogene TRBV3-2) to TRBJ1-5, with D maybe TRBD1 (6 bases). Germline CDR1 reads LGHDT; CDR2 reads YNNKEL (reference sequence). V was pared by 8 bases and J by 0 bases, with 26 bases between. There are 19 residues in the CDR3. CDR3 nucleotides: TGTGCCAGCCGCCCACCGAGGGTGCGGGGGGGCCATAGCAATCAGCCCCAGCATTTT. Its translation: CASRPPRVRGGHSNQPQHF.

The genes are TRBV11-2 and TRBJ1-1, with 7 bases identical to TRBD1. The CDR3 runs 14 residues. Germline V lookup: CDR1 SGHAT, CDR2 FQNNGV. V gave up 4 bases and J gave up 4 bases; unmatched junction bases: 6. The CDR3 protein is CASSSLTGPTEAFF. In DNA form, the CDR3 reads TGTGCCAGCAGCTCTTTGACAGGGCCCACTGAAGCTTTCTTT.

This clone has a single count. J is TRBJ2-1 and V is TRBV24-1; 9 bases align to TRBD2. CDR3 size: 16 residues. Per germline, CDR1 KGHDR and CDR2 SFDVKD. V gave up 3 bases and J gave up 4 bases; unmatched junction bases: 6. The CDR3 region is CATSDTERGEYNEQFF. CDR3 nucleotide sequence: TGTGCCACCAGTGATACTGAGCGGGGGGAGTACAATGAGCAGTTCTTC.

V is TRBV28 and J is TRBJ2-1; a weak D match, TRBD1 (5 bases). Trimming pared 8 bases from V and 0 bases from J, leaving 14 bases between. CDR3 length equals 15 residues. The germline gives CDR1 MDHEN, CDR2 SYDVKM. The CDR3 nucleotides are TGTGCCAGCGGGGTCGCAGGGATCTCCTACAATGAGCAGTTCTTC. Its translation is CASGVAGISYNEQFF.

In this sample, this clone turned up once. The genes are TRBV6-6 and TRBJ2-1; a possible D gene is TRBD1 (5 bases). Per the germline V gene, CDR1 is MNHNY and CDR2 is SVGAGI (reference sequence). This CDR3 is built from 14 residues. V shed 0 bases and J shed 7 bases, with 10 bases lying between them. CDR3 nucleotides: TGTGCCAGCAGTTACTCGTCAGGGATGAATGAGCAGTTCTTC. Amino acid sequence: CASSYSSGMNEQFF.

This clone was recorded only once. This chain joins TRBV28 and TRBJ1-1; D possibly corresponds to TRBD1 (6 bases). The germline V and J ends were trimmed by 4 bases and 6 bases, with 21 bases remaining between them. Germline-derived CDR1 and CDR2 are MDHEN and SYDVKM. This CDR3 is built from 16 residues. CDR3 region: CASSSPVQGRLAEAFF. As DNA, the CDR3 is TGTGCCAGCAGTTCTCCGGTACAGGGTCGGTTGGCTGAAGCTTTCTTT.

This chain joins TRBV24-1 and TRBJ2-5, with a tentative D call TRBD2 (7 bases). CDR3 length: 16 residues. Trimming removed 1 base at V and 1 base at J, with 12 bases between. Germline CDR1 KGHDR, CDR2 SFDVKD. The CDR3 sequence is CATSDLWGGGQETQYF. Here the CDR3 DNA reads TGTGCCACCAGTGATTTATGGGGGGGCGGCCAAGAGACCCAGTACTTC.

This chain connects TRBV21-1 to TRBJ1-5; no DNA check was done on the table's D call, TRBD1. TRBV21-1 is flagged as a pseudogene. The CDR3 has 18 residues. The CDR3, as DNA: TGTGCCAGCAGCAAAGTTGGACAGAAGATCTCCTTTAATCAGCCCCAGCATTTT. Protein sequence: CASSKVGQKISFNQPQHF.

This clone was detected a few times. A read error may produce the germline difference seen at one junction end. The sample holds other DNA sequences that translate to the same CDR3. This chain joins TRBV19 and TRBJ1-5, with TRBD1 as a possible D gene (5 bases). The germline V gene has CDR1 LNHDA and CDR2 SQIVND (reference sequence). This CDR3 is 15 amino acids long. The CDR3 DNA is TGTGCCAGTAGCATAGATCGGGGGGGCAATCAGCCCCAGCATTTT. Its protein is CASSIDRGGNQPQHF.

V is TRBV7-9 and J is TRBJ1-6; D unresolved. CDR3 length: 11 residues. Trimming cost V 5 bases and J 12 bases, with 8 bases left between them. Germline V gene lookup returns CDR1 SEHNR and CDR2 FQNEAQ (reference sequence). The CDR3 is CASSEAVPLHF. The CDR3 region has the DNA TGTGCCAGCAGCGAAGCCGTACCCCTCCACTTT.

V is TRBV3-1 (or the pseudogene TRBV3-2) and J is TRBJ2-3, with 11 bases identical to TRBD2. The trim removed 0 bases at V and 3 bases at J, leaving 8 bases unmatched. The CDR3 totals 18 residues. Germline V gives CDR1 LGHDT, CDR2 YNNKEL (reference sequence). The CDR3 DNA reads TGTGCCAGCAGCCAAGATCAGGCTAGCGGGGGGTGGACAGATACGCAGTATTTT. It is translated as CASSQDQASGGWTDTQYF.

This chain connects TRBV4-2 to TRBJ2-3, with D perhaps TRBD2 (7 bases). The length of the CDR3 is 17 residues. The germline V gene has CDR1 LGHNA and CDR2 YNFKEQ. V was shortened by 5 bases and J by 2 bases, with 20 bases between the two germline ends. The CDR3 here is CASSGSWAGASTDTQYF. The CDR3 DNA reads TGTGCCAGCAGCGGGTCCTGGGCGGGGGCTTCCACAGATACGCAGTATTTT.

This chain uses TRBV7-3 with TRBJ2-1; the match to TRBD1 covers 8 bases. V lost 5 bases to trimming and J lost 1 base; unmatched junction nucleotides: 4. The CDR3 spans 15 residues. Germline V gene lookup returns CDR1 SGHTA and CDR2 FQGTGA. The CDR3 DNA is TGTGCCAGCAGCGCAGACAGGGGTTCCTACAATGAGCAGTTCTTC. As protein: CASSADRGSYNEQFF.

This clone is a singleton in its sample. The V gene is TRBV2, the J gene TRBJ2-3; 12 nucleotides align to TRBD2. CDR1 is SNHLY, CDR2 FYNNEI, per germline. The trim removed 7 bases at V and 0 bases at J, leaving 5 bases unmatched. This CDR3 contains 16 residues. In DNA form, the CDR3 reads TGTGCCAGCAAACTAGCGGGGGGCTTTAGCACAGATACGCAGTATTTT. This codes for CASKLAGGFSTDTQYF. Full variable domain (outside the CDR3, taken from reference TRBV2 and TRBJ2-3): EPEVTQTPSHQVTQMGQEVILRCVPISNHLYFYWYRQILGQKVEFLVSFYNNEISEKSEIFDDQFSVERPDGSNFTLKIRSTKLEDSAMYFCASKLAGGFSTDTQYFGPGTRLTVL.

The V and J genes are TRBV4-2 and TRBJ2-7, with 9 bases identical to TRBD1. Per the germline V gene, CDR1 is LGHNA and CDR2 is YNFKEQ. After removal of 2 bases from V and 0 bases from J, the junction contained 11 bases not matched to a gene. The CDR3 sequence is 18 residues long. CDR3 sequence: CASSQQNRGQGASYEQYF. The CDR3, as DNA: TGTGCCAGCAGCCAACAAAATCGGGGACAGGGTGCCTCCTACGAGCAGTACTTC.

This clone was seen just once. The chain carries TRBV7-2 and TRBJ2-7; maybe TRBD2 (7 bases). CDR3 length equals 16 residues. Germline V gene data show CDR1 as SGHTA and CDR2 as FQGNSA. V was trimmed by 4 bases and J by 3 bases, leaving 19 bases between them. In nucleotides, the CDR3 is TGTGCCAGCAGCTGGGGGGGGGCTGCCACTATCTACGAGCAGTACTTC. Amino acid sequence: CASSWGGAATIYEQYF.

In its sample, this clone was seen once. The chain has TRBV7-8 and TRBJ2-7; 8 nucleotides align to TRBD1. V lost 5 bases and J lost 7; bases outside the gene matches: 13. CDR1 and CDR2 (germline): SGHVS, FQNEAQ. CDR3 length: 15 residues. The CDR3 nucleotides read TGTGCCAGCAGCCTGCGGGACAGGACCCCTGCAGAGCAGTACTTC. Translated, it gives CASSLRDRTPAEQYF.

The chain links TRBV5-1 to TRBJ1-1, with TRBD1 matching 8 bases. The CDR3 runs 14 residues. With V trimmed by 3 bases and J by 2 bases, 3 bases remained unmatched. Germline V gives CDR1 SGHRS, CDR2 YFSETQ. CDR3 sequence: CASSSQGENTEAFF. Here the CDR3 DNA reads TGCGCCAGCAGCTCACAGGGGGAAAACACTGAAGCTTTCTTT.

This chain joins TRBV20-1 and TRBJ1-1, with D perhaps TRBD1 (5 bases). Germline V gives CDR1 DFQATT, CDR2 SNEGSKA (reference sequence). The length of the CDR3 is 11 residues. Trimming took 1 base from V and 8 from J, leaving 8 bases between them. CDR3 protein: CSARAGREAFF. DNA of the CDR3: TGCAGTGCTAGAGCAGGGCGGGAAGCTTTCTTT.

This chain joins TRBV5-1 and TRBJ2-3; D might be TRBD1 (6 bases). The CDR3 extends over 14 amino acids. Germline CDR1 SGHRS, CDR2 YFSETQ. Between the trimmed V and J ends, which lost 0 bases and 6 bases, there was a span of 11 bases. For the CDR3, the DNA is TGCGCCAGCAGCTTGGGACAGGCAGAGGATACGCAGTATTTT. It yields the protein CASSLGQAEDTQYF. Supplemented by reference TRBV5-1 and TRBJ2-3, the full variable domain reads KAGVTQTPRYLIKTRGQQVTLSCSPISGHRSVSWYQQTPGQGLQFLFEYFSETQRNKGNFPGRFSGRQFSNSRSEMNVSTLELGDSALYLCASSLGQAEDTQYFGPGTRLTVL.

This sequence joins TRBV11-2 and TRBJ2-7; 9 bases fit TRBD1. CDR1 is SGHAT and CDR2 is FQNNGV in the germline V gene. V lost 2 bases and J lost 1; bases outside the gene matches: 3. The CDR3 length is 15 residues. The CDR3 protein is CASSLPGTGSYEQYF. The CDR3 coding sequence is TGTGCCAGCAGCTTACCTGGGACAGGGTCCTACGAGCAGTACTTC.

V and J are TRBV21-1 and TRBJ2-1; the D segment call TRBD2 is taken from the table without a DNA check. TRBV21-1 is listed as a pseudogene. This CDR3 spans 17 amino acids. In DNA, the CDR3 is TGTGCCAGCAGCAAAACTAGCGGGGGGGTTCCAAACAATGAGCAGTTCTTC. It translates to CASSKTSGGVPNNEQFF.

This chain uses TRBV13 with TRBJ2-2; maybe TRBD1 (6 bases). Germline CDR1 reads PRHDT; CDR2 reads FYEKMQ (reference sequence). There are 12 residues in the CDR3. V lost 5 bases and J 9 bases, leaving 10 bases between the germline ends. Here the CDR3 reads CASSLQGRELFF. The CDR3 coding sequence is TGTGCCAGCAGCCTTCAGGGGCGGGAGCTGTTTTTT.

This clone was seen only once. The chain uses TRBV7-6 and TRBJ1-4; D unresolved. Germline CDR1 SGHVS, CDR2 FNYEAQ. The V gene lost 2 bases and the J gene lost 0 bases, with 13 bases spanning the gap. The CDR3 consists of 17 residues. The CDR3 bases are TGTGCCAGCAGCTTAAGTGCTACCGGTGCAACTAATGAAAAACTGTTTTTT. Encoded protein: CASSLSATGATNEKLFF.

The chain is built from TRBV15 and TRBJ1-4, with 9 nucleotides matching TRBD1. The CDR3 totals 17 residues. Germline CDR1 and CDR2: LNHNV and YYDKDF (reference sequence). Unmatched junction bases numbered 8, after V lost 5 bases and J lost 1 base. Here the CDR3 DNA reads TGTGCCACCAGCTACGGACAGGGGATTCGAACTAATGAAAAACTGTTTTTT. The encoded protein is CATSYGQGIRTNEKLFF.